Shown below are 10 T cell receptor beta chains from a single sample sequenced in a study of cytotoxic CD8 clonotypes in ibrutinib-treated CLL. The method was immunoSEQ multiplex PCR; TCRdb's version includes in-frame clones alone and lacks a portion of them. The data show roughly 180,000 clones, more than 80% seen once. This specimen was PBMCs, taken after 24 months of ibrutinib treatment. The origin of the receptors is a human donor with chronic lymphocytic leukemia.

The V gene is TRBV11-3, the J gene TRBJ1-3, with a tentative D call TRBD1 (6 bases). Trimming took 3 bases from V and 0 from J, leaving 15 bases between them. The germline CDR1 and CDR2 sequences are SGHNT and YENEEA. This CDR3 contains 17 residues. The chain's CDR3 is CASSFPQGGDSGNTIYF. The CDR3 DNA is TGTGCCAGCAGCTTTCCCCAAGGGGGGGACTCTGGAAACACCATATATTTT.

DNA for the CDR3: TGTGCCAGCAGCGTTACCGGGACCGCTTCAGGAGGCTACACCTTC. Amino acid sequence: CASSVTGTASGGYTF. The chain combines TRBV6-4 with TRBJ1-2; TRBD1 might be the D (5 bases). There are 15 residues in the CDR3. The germline CDR1 and CDR2 sequences are MRHNA and SNTAGT. Trimming removed 6 bases at V and 8 bases at J, with 22 bases between.

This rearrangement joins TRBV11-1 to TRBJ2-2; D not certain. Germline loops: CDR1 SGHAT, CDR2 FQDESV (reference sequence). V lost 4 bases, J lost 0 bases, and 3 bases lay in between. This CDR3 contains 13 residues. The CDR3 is CASSWSNTGELFF. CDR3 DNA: TGTGCCAGCAGCTGGTCGAACACCGGGGAGCTGTTTTTT.

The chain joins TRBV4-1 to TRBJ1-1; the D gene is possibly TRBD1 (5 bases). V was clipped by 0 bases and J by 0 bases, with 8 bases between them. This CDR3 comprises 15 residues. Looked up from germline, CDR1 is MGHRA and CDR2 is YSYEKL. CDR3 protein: CASSQDRAVNTEAFF. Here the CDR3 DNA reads TGCGCCAGCAGCCAAGACAGGGCCGTGAACACTGAAGCTTTCTTT.

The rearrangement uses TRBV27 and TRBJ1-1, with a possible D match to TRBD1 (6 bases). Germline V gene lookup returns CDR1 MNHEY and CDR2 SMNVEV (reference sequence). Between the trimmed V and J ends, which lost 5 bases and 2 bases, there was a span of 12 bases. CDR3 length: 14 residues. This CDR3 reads CASSHQGGNTEAFF. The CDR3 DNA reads TGTGCCAGCAGTCACCAAGGGGGTAACACTGAAGCTTTCTTT.

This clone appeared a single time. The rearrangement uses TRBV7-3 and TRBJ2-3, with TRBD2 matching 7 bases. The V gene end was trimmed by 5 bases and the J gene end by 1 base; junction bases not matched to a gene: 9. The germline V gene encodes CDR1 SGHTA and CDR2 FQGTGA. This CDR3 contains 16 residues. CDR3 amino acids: CASSPEGLPRTDTQYF. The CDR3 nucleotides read TGTGCCAGCAGCCCAGAGGGACTACCACGCACAGATACGCAGTATTTT.

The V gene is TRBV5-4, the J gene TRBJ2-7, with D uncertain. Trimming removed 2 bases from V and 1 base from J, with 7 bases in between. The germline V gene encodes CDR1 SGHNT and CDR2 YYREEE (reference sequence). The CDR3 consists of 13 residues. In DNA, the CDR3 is TGTGCCAGCAGCTTTCCAGCGTCCTACGAGCAGTACTTC. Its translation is CASSFPASYEQYF. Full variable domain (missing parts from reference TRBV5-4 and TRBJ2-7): ETGVTQSPTHLIKTRGQQVTLRCSSQSGHNTVSWYQQALGQGPQFIFQYYREEENGRGNFPPRFSGLQFPNYSSELNVNALELDDSALYLCASSFPASYEQYFGPGTRLTVT.

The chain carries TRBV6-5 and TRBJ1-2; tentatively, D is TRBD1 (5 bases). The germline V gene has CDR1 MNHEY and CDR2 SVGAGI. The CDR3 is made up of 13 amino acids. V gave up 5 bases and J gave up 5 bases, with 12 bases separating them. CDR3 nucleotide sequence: TGTGCCAGCAGTACGACGGGGCTTTATGGCTACACCTTC. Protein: CASSTTGLYGYTF.

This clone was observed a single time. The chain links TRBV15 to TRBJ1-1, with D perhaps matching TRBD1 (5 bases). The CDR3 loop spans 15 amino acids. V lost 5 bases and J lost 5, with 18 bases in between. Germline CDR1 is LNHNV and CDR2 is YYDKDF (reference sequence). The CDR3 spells CATSGARGALTEAFF. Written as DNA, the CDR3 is TGTGCCACCAGCGGGGCGCGGGGCGCCTTAACTGAAGCTTTCTTT.

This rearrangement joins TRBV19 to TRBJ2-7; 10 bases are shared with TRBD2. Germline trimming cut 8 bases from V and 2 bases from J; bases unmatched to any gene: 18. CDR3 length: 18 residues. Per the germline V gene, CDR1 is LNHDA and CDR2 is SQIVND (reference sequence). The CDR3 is CASSEGLSSGLAAYEQYF. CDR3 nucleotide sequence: TGTGCCAGTTCAGAGGGGCTTTCTAGTGGACTAGCGGCCTACGAGCAGTACTTC. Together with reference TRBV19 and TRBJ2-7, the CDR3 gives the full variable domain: DGGITQSPKYLFRKEGQNVTLSCEQNLNHDAMYWYRQDPGQGLRLIYYSQIVNDFQKGDIAEGYSVSREKKESFPLTVTSAQKNPTAFYLCASSEGLSSGLAAYEQYFGPGTRLTVT.